Detailed here is one T cell receptor beta chain. No antigen is known for it. This specimen comes from a study of cytomegalovirus exposure and HLA in healthy donors. General study points: The study designated 150 to 200 TCR beta chains cytomegalovirus-associated.

Sequenced by immunoSEQ multiplex PCR; TCRdb stores in-frame clones only, minus some. The profile covers about 330,000 clones, with approximately 86% appearing a single time and more than 0.9% taken by the ten largest. CDR3 length: 16 amino acids. The germline gives CDR1 SGHDT, CDR2 YYEEEE. The V end lost 4 bases, the J end lost 1 base, and 15 bases lay between the germline ends. The sequenced sample consisted of PBMCs. This clonotype was sampled from a woman aged 25 to 39 in good health and CMV-seropositive. V is TRBV5-6 and J is TRBJ1-5, with D possibly being TRBD1 (5 bases). The CDR3 sequence: CASSERGTGSNQPQHF. The CDR3 DNA reads TGTGCCAGCAGCGAACGCGGGACGGGGAGCAATCAGCCCCAGCATTTT.